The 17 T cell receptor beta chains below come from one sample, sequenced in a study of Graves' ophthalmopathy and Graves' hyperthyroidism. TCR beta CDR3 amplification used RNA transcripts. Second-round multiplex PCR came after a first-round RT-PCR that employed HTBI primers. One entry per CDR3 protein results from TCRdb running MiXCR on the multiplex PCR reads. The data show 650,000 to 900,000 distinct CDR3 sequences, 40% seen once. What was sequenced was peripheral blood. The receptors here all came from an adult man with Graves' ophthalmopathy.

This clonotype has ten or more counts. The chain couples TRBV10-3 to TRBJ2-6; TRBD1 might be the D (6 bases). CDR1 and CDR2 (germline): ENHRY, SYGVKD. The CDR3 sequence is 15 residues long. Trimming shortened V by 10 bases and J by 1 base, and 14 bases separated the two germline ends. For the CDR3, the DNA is TGTGCCAACAGGGACCCGGAATCTGGGGCCAACGTCCTGACTTTC. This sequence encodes CANRDPESGANVLTF.

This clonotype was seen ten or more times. The CDR3 loop reads CASSLGLAGGETQYF. DNA of the CDR3: TGTGCCAGCAGCCTCGGACTAGCGGGAGGGGAGACCCAGTACTTC. The chain carries TRBV7-9 and TRBJ2-5, with 15 positions matching TRBD2. The CDR3 runs to 15 residues. V lost 5 bases and J lost 5; bases outside the gene matches: 3. Germline CDR1 reads SEHNR; CDR2 reads FQNEAQ (reference sequence).

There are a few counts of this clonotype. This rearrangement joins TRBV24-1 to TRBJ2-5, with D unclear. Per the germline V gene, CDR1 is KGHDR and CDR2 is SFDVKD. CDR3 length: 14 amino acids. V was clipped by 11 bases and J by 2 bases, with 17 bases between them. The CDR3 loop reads CASALTYSQETQYF. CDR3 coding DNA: TGTGCCAGCGCTCTCACGTATTCACAAGAGACCCAGTACTTC.

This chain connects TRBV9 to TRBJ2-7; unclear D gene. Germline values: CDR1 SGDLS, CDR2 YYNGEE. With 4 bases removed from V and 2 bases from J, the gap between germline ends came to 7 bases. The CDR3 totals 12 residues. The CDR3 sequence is CASSPYTYEQYF. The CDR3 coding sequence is TGTGCCAGCAGCCCATACACCTACGAGCAGTACTTC.

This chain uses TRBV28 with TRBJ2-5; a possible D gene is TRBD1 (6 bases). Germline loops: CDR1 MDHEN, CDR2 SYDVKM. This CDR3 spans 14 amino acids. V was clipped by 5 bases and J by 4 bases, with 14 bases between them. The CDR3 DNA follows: TGTGCCAGCAGTGGATTTCAGGGGTCAGAGACCCAGTACTTC. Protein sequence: CASSGFQGSETQYF.

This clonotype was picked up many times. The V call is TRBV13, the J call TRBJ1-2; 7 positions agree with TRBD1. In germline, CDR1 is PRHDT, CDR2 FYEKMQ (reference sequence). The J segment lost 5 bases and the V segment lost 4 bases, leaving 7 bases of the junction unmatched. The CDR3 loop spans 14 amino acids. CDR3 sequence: CASSSAGTAYGYTF. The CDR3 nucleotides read TGTGCCAGCAGCTCAGCCGGGACAGCGTATGGCTACACCTTC.

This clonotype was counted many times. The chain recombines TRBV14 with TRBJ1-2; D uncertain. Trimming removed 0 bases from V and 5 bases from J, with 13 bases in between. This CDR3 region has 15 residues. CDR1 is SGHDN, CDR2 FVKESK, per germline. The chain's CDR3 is CASSQDVRAGYGYTF. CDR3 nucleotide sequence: TGTGCCAGCAGCCAAGATGTAAGGGCTGGGTATGGCTACACCTTC.

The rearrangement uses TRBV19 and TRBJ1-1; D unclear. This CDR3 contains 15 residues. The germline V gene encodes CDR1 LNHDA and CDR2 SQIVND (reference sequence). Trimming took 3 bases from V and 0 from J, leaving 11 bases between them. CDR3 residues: CASSMFGSMNTEAFF. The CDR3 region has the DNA TGTGCCAGTAGTATGTTTGGAAGCATGAACACTGAAGCTTTCTTT.

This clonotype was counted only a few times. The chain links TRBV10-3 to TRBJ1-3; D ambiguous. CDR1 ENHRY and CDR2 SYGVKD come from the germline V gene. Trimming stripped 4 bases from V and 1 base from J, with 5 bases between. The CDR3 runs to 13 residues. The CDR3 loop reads CAISGESGNTIYF. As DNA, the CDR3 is TGTGCCATCAGTGGTGAATCTGGAAACACCATATATTTT.

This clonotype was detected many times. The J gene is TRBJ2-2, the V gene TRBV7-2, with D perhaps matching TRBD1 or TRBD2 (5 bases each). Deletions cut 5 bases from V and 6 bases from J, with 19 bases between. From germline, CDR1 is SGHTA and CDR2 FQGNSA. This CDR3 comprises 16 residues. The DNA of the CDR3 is TGTGCCAGCAGCGTCCGGGGCACGTTTGCCTCCGGGGAGCTGTTTTTT. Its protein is CASSVRGTFASGELFF.

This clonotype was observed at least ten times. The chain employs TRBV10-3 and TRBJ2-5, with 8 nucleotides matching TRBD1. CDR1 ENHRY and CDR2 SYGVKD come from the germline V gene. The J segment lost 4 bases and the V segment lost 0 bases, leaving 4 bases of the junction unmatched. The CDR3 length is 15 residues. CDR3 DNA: TGTGCCATCAGTGAGTCAACAGGGGGAACAGAGACCCAGTACTTC. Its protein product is CAISESTGGTETQYF.

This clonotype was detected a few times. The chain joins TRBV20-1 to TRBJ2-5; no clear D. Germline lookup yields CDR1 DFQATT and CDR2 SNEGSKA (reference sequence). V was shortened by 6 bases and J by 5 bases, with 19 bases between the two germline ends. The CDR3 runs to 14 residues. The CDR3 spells CSAPVRSHLETQYF. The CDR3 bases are TGCAGTGCCCCGGTGAGGTCACACCTTGAGACCCAGTACTTC.

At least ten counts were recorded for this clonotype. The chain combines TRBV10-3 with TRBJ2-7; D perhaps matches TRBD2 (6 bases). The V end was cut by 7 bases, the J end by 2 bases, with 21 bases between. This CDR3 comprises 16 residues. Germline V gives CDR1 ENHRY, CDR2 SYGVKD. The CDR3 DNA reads TGTGCCATCACCGGGGGTCACGGGCTCGATACCTACGAGCAGTACTTC. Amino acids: CAITGGHGLDTYEQYF.

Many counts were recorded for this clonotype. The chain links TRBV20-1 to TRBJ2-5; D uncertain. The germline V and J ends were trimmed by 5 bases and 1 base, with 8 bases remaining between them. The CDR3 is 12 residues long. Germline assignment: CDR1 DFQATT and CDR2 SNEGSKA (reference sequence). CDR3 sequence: CSARYVQETQYF. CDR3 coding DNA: TGCAGTGCTCGTTACGTCCAAGAGACCCAGTACTTC.

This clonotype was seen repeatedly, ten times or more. The CDR3 loop is CASTGQQETQYF. In nucleotides, the CDR3 is TGTGCCAGCACGGGACAGCAAGAGACCCAGTACTTC. The chain links TRBV7-9 to TRBJ2-5; 7 positions agree with TRBD1. Germline V CDR1 and CDR2: SEHNR, FQNEAQ (reference sequence). The CDR3 is 12 residues long. V trimming: 7 bases; J trimming: 2 bases; junction bases outside the gene matches: 1.

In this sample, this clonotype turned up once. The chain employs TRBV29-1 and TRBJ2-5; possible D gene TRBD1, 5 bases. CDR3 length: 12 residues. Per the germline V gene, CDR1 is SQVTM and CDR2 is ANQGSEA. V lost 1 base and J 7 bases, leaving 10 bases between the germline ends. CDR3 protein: CSVEGGELTQYF. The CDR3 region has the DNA TGCAGCGTTGAAGGGGGCGAGTTGACCCAGTACTTC.

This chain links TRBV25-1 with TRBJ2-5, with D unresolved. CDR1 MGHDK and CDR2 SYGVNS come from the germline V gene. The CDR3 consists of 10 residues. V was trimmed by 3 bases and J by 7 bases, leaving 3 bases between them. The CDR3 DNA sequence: TGTGCCAGCAGTGATACGACCCAGTACTTC. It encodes CASSDTTQYF.